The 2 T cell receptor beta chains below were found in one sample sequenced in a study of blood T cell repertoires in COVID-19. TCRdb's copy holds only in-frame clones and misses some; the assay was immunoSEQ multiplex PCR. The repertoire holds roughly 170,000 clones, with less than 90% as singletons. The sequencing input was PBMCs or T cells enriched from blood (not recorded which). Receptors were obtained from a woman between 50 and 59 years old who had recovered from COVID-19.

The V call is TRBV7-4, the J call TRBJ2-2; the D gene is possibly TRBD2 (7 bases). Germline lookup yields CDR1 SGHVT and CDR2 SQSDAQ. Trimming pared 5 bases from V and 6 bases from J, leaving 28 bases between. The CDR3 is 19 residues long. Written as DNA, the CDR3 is TGTGCCAGCAGCCCGAGGGGGTCGGGGGGCGACGGTGTCGCCGGGGAGCTGTTTTTT. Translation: CASSPRGSGGDGVAGELFF.

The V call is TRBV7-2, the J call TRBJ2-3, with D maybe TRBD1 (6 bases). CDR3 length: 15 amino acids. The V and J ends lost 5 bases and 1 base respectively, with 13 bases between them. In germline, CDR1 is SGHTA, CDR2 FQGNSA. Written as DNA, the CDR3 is TGTGCCAGCAGCCTCTCCGACAGGCGCACAGATACGCAGTATTTT. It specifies CASSLSDRRTDTQYF.